Listed below are T cell receptor beta chains from one sample, sequenced in a study of neoadjuvant anti-PD-1 for oral cavity cancer. The method was immunoSEQ multiplex PCR; TCRdb's version includes in-frame clones alone and lacks a portion of them. The sample holds around 13,000 clones, roughly 73% seen once. Here the sequenced sample was PBMCs, taken after nivolumab (anti-PD-1) treatment. These receptors all come from a person aged 40-85 years with oral cavity squamous cell carcinoma. Both conserved end residues are part of each CDR3. The D gene is left open where the match is weak. A clone size is listed for some rows: how often the clone was seen (once, few, many), or a class if it is expanded.

D	V	J	length	size	DNA	CDR3
-	TRBV6-5	TRBJ2-7	14	-	TGTGCCAGCAGTTACATGCCGACAGGAACGGAGCAGTACTTC	CASSYMPTGTEQYF
-	TRBV4-1	TRBJ2-1	15	-	TGCGCCAGCAGCCAAGATCCTAATAGCTACAATGAGCAGTTCTTC	CASSQDPNSYNEQFF
-	TRBV10-2	TRBJ1-5	14	-	TGCGCCAGCAGTGAAAGTACAGCGAATCAGCCCCAGCATTTT	CASSESTANQPQHF
TRBD1	TRBV6-1	TRBJ1-2	13	-	TGTGCCAGCAGATCCGGACAGGTGGATCGCTACACCTTC	CASRSGQVDRYTF
TRBD2	TRBV30	TRBJ2-1	16	-	TGTGCCTGGAGTGCAGGACTAGCGGGAGCCTACAATGAGCAGTTCTTC	CAWSAGLAGAYNEQFF
-	TRBV2	TRBJ2-7	14	-	TGTGCCAGCGGGGGGACTGGGTCAAGCTACGAGCAGTACTTC	CASGGTGSSYEQYF
-	TRBV30	TRBJ1-5	14	-	TGTGCCTGGAGTGTAGGCCTCCCAAATCAGCCCCAGCATTTT	CAWSVGLPNQPQHF
TRBD1	TRBV5-4	TRBJ1-2	17	-	TGTGCCAGCAGCGTAGCCCGGACAGGGGAATTGGGAGTGGGCTACACCTTC	CASSVARTGELGVGYTF
-	TRBV28	TRBJ2-3	16	-	TGTGCCAGCAGTTTAATTCAGGCGATACGCACAGATACGCAGTATTTT	CASSLIQAIRTDTQYF
-	TRBV2	TRBJ1-1	13	-	TGTGCCAGCAGTTCGGGAATGAACACTGAAGCTTTCTTT	CASSSGMNTEAFF
TRBD2	TRBV5-1	TRBJ2-3	15	-	TGCGCCAGCAGCTTGGTTGGACTAGCGGGAGATACGCAGTATTTT	CASSLVGLAGDTQYF
-	TRBV28	TRBJ1-1	14	few	TGTGCCAGCAGGGGCGGGGCTGGGTATACTGAAGCTTTCTTT	CASRGGAGYTEAFF
-	TRBV29-1	TRBJ2-3	16	few	TGCAGCGTTGAAGATGAAAGGGCTGCGGACACGGATACGCAGTATTTT	CSVEDERAADTDTQYF
-	TRBV21-1	TRBJ2-7	17	-	TGTGCCAGCAGCTCACCCCCGGGACAGACGAGCTCCTACGAGCAGTACTTC	CASSSPPGQTSSYEQYF
-	TRBV19	TRBJ1-4	14	-	TGTGCCAGTAGTATTCCCGGATCAGGGGAGAAACTGTTTTTT	CASSIPGSGEKLFF
-	TRBV19	TRBJ1-5	16	-	TGTGCCAGTAGTATAGAGGCAGGGGTAATGTATCAGCCCCAGCATTTT	CASSIEAGVMYQPQHF
-	TRBV6-5	TRBJ1-2	13	-	TGTGCCAGCAGTTACCCGGGGGGTCGGGGCTACACCTTC	CASSYPGGRGYTF
-	TRBV10-3	TRBJ2-1	12	few	TGTGCCATCAGTGAGTCGGGAGCGTCCCTGTTCTTC	CAISESGASLFF
-	TRBV29-1	TRBJ2-1	15	-	TGCAGCGTTCCCGACTCCCGGAGCTCCTACAATGAGCAGTTCTTC	CSVPDSRSSYNEQFF
TRBD2	TRBV7-7	TRBJ2-1	17	-	TGTGCTAGCAGCTTAGAGGTAGCGGGAGTTGCCTACAATGAGCAGTTCTTC	CASSLEVAGVAYNEQFF
-	TRBV19	TRBJ1-5	16	-	TGTGCCAGTCGGAGGTCAGACAGAGCGGGCAATCAGCCCCAGCATTTT	CASRRSDRAGNQPQHF
-	TRBV30	TRBJ1-4	14	-	TGTGCCTGGAGTGTACTACAGGGAAATGAAAAACTGTTTTTT	CAWSVLQGNEKLFF
TRBD1	TRBV6-5	TRBJ1-2	16	-	TGTGCCAGCAGTTCAAGGACAGGCAATACTAACTATGGCTACACCTTC	CASSSRTGNTNYGYTF
-	TRBV2	TRBJ2-1	13	-	TGTGCCAGCCGTGTTTTGGGTATCAATGAGCAGTTCTTC	CASRVLGINEQFF
TRBD1	TRBV28	TRBJ2-3	15	few	TGTGCCAGCAGTTTAAGGCAGGGGGCGACGGGGACGCAGTATTTT	CASSLRQGATGTQYF